Included here is one T cell receptor beta chain sequence, with context. Its antigen is undetermined. Primers: 60 Vbeta forward and 13 Jbeta reverse. Here immunoSEQ multiplex PCR was the method, and the copy in TCRdb shows in-frame clones only, minus some. The table lists approximately 150,000 clones. Germline loops: CDR1 SEHNR, CDR2 FQNEAQ (reference sequence). The CDR3 covers 16 residues. J was trimmed by 5 bases and V by 3 bases; bases with no gene match: 5. The data were taken from a study of cytomegalovirus exposure and HLA in healthy donors. Study-wide findings and caveats: TCR beta V- and J-gene trimming was later associated with a missense DCLRE1C variant. Earlier analysis yielded a pattern in which most TCR beta V segments were productive about 90% or about 30% of the time.

The rearrangement joins TRBV7-9 to TRBJ2-1; TRBD2 agrees at 12 bases. This TCR came from a woman aged 45-59 years in good health and CMV-seronegative. The sequencing sample was made of PBMCs. In nucleotides, the CDR3 is TGTGCCAGCAGCTTTTCCGGGACTAGCGGGCACAATGAGCAGTTCTTC. Encoded protein: CASSFSGTSGHNEQFF.